The source of this T cell receptor (beta chain) is a study of technical replicates of blood from several donors. Per the germline V gene, CDR1 is SQVTM and CDR2 is ANQGSEA. Deletions cut 0 bases from V and 7 bases from J, with 10 bases between. The CDR3 sequence is 13 residues long. TCRdb keeps only in-frame clones here, not all; method: immunoSEQ multiplex PCR. The profile shows about 74,000 clones, 81% of them singletons. The chain links TRBV29-1 to TRBJ1-5; the D gene is possibly TRBD1 (5 bases). The sample consisted of PBMCs. This TCR was recovered from a human donor in good health. Some clones in this sample may be carry-over from other donors' samples. The CDR3 spells CSVEEGGGQPQHF. The CDR3 DNA sequence: TGCAGCGTTGAAGAGGGGGGTGGGCAGCCCCAGCATTTT.